The 22 T cell receptor beta chains presented below share a single source sample, sequenced in a study of cytomegalovirus exposure and HLA in healthy donors (dated by TCRdb to about 2017). Library construction relied on the immunoSEQ multiplex PCR assay. The multiplex PCR relied on a mix of 60 forward primers for TCR Vbeta segments and 13 reverse primers for TCR Jbeta segments. TCRdb stores this immuneACCESS table with in-frame sequences only. Part of the clones is absent; in the studies checked, under half of the shortfall reflects unresolved V genes, and no reason is known for the rest. Counted in this sample were some 120,000 clones; around 82% of them appeared once. The ten largest clones take up 3.6% of the sample. Sequencing input: PBMCs. The receptors stem from a woman in her thirties or forties in good health and CMV-seropositive.

The J gene is TRBJ2-3, the V gene TRBV5-4; TRBD2 matches 8 bases. CDR3 length: 16 residues. V dropped 4 bases and J dropped 5; count of bases not matched to a gene: 12. Germline values: CDR1 SGHNT, CDR2 YYREEE (reference sequence). This chain's CDR3 is CASSPHRGGPGDTQYF. In DNA form, the CDR3 reads TGTGCCAGCAGCCCGCATCGGGGGGGGCCGGGAGATACGCAGTATTTT. Variable domain in full (rest from reference TRBV5-4 and TRBJ2-3): ETGVTQSPTHLIKTRGQQVTLRCSSQSGHNTVSWYQQALGQGPQFIFQYYREEENGRGNFPPRFSGLQFPNYSSELNVNALELDDSALYLCASSPHRGGPGDTQYFGPGTRLTVL.

The chain couples TRBV19 to TRBJ2-6; the match to TRBD2 covers 8 bases. The V segment lost 9 bases and the J segment 0 bases; nucleotides outside the gene matches: 13. Germline V CDR1 and CDR2: LNHDA, SQIVND (reference sequence). The CDR3 has 18 amino acids. The CDR3 protein is CARPGGADLRSGANVLTF. DNA of the CDR3: TGTGCCAGGCCCGGGGGGGCTGACCTTCGCTCTGGGGCCAACGTCCTGACTTTC. The whole variable domain, remainder taken from reference TRBV19 and TRBJ2-6, is DGGITQSPKYLFRKEGQNVTLSCEQNLNHDAMYWYRQDPGQGLRLIYYSQIVNDFQKGDIAEGYSVSREKKESFPLTVTSAQKNPTAFYLCARPGGADLRSGANVLTFGAGSRLTVL.

The rearrangement joins TRBV29-1 to TRBJ2-1; D may be TRBD1 (6 bases). Trimming pared 7 bases from V and 7 bases from J, leaving 11 bases between. From germline, CDR1 is SQVTM and CDR2 ANQGSEA. There are 11 residues in the CDR3. CDR3 DNA sequence: TGCAGCGGGTACAGGGCGAATGAGCAGTTCTTC. Residues: CSGYRANEQFF.

The chain carries TRBV2 and TRBJ1-1; TRBD1 is a possible D gene (5 bases). The V end was cut by 9 bases, the J end by 2 bases, with 16 bases between. CDR3 size: 14 residues. In germline, CDR1 is SNHLY, CDR2 FYNNEI. The CDR3 DNA is TGTGCCAGTGAGCTGCAGGGAATCAACACTGAAGCTTTCTTT. Translating it yields CASELQGINTEAFF.

The rearrangement uses TRBV11-2 and TRBJ2-7, with TRBD1 matching over 8 bases. This CDR3 has 17 residues. From germline, CDR1 is SGHAT and CDR2 FQNNGV. After removal of 0 bases from V and 3 bases from J, the junction contained 10 bases not matched to a gene. The CDR3 DNA is TGTGCCAGCAGCTTAGATCTTGTACAGGGGGTTAACTACGAGCAGTACTTC. This codes for CASSLDLVQGVNYEQYF.

Here the CDR3 reads CASSELNYEQYF. CDR3 nucleotides: TGCGCCAGCAGTGAACTGAACTACGAGCAGTACTTC. V and J are TRBV10-2 and TRBJ2-7; D gene ambiguous. V lost 3 bases and J 3 bases, leaving 6 bases between the germline ends. The CDR3 sequence is 12 residues long. Per germline, CDR1 WSHSY and CDR2 SAAADI.

This chain uses TRBV28 with TRBJ2-3, with TRBD2 matching 11 bases. The CDR3 consists of 19 residues. J gave up 2 bases and V 5 bases, and 15 bases lay outside the gene matches. CDR1 MDHEN and CDR2 SYDVKM come from the germline V gene. The CDR3 spells CASSPRTGLAGWYTDTQYF. The DNA of the CDR3 is TGTGCCAGCAGTCCACGAACCGGACTAGCGGGCTGGTACACAGATACGCAGTATTTT.

The chain employs TRBV28 and TRBJ2-7; 13 nucleotides align to TRBD2. CDR3 length: 14 amino acids. The trim removed 6 bases at V and 6 bases at J, leaving 5 bases unmatched. Germline V gives CDR1 MDHEN, CDR2 SYDVKM. CDR3 in amino acids: CASRPRLAGGEQYF. For the CDR3, the DNA is TGTGCCAGCAGGCCTCGACTAGCGGGGGGCGAGCAGTACTTC.

The gene calls are TRBV5-6 and TRBJ1-1; no clear D gene. The CDR3 has 13 amino acids. V lost 1 base, J lost 1 base, and 5 bases lay in between. Germline CDR1 is SGHDT and CDR2 is YYEEEE. CDR3 sequence (DNA): TGTGCCAGCAGCTTGCGAGGGAACACTGAAGCTTTCTTT. Amino acids: CASSLRGNTEAFF.

This rearrangement joins TRBV30 to TRBJ2-4; D not resolved. The CDR3 sequence is 14 residues long. V lost 2 bases to trimming and J lost 6 bases, with 14 bases between them. CDR1 and CDR2 (germline): GTSNPN, SVGIG (reference sequence). The CDR3 here is CAWSYKMSGNIQYF. As DNA, the CDR3 is TGTGCCTGGAGTTATAAGATGAGTGGAAACATTCAGTACTTC.

V gene TRBV14 combines with J gene TRBJ2-3; 7 positions agree with TRBD1. Germline V lookup: CDR1 SGHDN, CDR2 FVKESK. Trimming at V came to 4 bases and at J to 0 bases, leaving 4 bases not matched to a gene. The CDR3 length is 15 residues. The CDR3 spells CASSPGQFSTDTQYF. In DNA form, the CDR3 reads TGTGCCAGCAGCCCGGGACAGTTCAGCACAGATACGCAGTATTTT.

The chain combines TRBV5-4 with TRBJ2-7; 7 bases fit TRBD1. The V and J ends lost 4 bases and 7 bases, in that order; junction bases with no gene match: 8. CDR1 SGHNT and CDR2 YYREEE come from the germline V gene (reference sequence). The CDR3 has 13 residues. The chain's CDR3 is CASSTQSGGEQYF. CDR3 sequence (DNA): TGTGCCAGCAGCACCCAGTCAGGGGGAGAGCAGTACTTC.

The chain recombines TRBV14 with TRBJ2-4; 11 bases line up with TRBD1. The ends lost 5 bases at V and 15 bases at J; junction bases unmatched: 12. The V gene's germline CDR1 is SGHDN and CDR2 FVKESK. This CDR3 has 14 amino acids. The CDR3 sequence: CASSSGTGGSFRYF. Written as DNA, the CDR3 is TGTGCCAGCAGCTCCGGGACAGGGGGATCTTTTAGGTACTTC.

In DNA form, the CDR3 reads TGTGCCAGCGAGGAGGGGGGGAGAAGTTATGGCTACACCTTC. Translated: CASEEGGRSYGYTF. This chain connects TRBV6-1 to TRBJ1-2, with D possibly TRBD1 on 6 matching bases. CDR1 MNHNS and CDR2 SASEGT come from the germline V gene. V was clipped by 8 bases and J by 5 bases, with 18 bases between them. CDR3 size: 14 residues.

The CDR3 DNA reads TGTGCCAGCAGTCTGGGACAGGGGTGGCGCGAGCAGTACTTC. As protein: CASSLGQGWREQYF. The chain joins TRBV6-5 to TRBJ2-7; 10 nucleotides line up with TRBD1. V was pared by 5 bases and J by 6 bases, with 7 bases of the junction left unmatched. The CDR3 is made up of 14 amino acids. Germline lookup yields CDR1 MNHEY and CDR2 SVGAGI.

The J gene is TRBJ1-2, the V gene TRBV6-5; 7 positions match TRBD1. The CDR3 extends over 13 amino acids. Trimming removed 5 bases from V and 2 bases from J; junction bases left unmatched: 2. Germline CDR1 and CDR2: MNHEY and SVGAGI. The CDR3 nucleotides are TGTGCCAGCAGTAAACAGGGGAACTATGGCTACACCTTC. Its protein is CASSKQGNYGYTF.

The chain links TRBV6-4 to TRBJ2-1; 7 bases agree with TRBD1. Germline V lookup: CDR1 MRHNA, CDR2 SNTAGT. The CDR3 spans 13 residues. V shed 5 bases, J shed 9 bases, and the junction held 7 bases outside the gene matches. The CDR3 spells CASSPGTVSEQFF. CDR3 nucleotide sequence: TGTGCCAGCAGTCCCGGGACAGTTAGTGAGCAGTTCTTC.

The V and J genes are TRBV28 and TRBJ1-4; no clear D. Germline CDR1 is MDHEN and CDR2 is SYDVKM. This CDR3 spans 13 amino acids. The germline V and J ends were trimmed by 6 bases and 10 bases, with 15 bases remaining between them. The CDR3 here is CASSTEGEGKLFF. Here the CDR3 DNA reads TGTGCCAGCAGCACCGAGGGAGAGGGAAAACTGTTTTTT.

The V and J genes are TRBV27 and TRBJ2-2, with 10 bases aligning to TRBD2. V shed 6 bases, J shed 0 bases, and the junction held 10 bases outside the gene matches. This CDR3 is 18 amino acids long. CDR1 is MNHEY and CDR2 is SMNVEV in the germline V gene (reference sequence). For the CDR3, the DNA is TGTGCCAGCAGCAACCATTTAGCGGGAGGCGCGAACACCGGGGAGCTGTTTTTT. It encodes CASSNHLAGGANTGELFF.

This clone was counted a single time. CDR3 in DNA: TGTGCCAGCAGTTACAGTCGGATGGAGACCCAGTACTTC. It specifies CASSYSRMETQYF. The V gene is TRBV27, the J gene TRBJ2-5; D unclear. Deletions cut 4 bases from V and 5 bases from J, with 11 bases between. The V gene's germline CDR1 is MNHEY and CDR2 SMNVEV (reference sequence). CDR3 length equals 13 residues.

This clone was counted once. The genes are TRBV5-1 and TRBJ2-7, with D possibly being TRBD1 (5 bases). Germline V CDR1 and CDR2: SGHRS, YFSETQ. V was clipped by 2 bases and J by 4 bases, with 13 bases between them. This CDR3 has 14 amino acids. DNA for the CDR3: TGCGCCAGCAGCTTTAGCAGGGCTGGATACGAGCAGTACTTC. Its protein is CASSFSRAGYEQYF. The whole variable domain, remainder taken from reference TRBV5-1 and TRBJ2-7, is KAGVTQTPRYLIKTRGQQVTLSCSPISGHRSVSWYQQTPGQGLQFLFEYFSETQRNKGNFPGRFSGRQFSNSRSEMNVSTLELGDSALYLCASSFSRAGYEQYFGPGTRLTVT.

V is TRBV28 and J is TRBJ2-7, with D perhaps matching TRBD1 (6 bases). CDR3 length equals 12 residues. Germline V gives CDR1 MDHEN, CDR2 SYDVKM. V lost 4 bases, J lost 6 bases, and 10 bases lay in between. CDR3 DNA sequence: TGTGCCAGCAGTTGGTCCAGGGGCGAGCAGTACTTC. Translated: CASSWSRGEQYF.